The 3 T cell receptor beta chains in this list originate from one sample, sequenced in a study of early T cells in non-severe SARS-CoV-2 infection. MiXCR, applied by TCRdb to the 5' RACE reads, yields one record per CDR3 protein. The repertoire holds over 25,000 distinct CDR3 sequences, with roughly 5.4% as singletons. Sequenced sample: whole blood. The receptors stem from an adult who was a healthcare worker with PCR-confirmed SARS-CoV-2 infection or an uninfected control (not recorded which).

This clonotype was detected ten times or more. The rearrangement joins TRBV9 to TRBJ2-3; TRBD1 or TRBD2 may be the D gene (6 bases each). Between the trimmed V and J ends, which lost 3 bases and 0 bases, there was a span of 8 bases. Germline CDR1 is SGDLS and CDR2 is YYNGEE. This CDR3 region has 14 residues. Here the CDR3 reads CASSGGASTDTQYF. In DNA, the CDR3 is TGTGCCAGCAGCGGGGGGGCTAGCACAGATACGCAGTATTTT.

This clonotype was observed many times. The gene calls are TRBV7-6 and TRBJ1-1; D perhaps matches TRBD1 (6 bases). Germline V gene data show CDR1 as SGHVS and CDR2 as FNYEAQ. The V and J ends lost 5 bases and 6 bases respectively, with 16 bases between them. The CDR3 extends over 14 amino acids. CDR3 region: CASSIGTNRAEAFF. Written as DNA, the CDR3 is TGTGCCAGCAGCATCGGGACAAATCGGGCTGAAGCTTTCTTT.

This chain connects TRBV6-1 to TRBJ2-5; 9 bases match TRBD1. The trim removed 2 bases at V and 5 bases at J, leaving 9 bases unmatched. From germline, CDR1 is MNHNS and CDR2 SASEGT. CDR3 length equals 16 residues. In DNA, the CDR3 is TGTGCCAGCAGTGAATTTATCGGACAGGGGAAGGAGACCCAGTACTTC. This encodes CASSEFIGQGKETQYF.